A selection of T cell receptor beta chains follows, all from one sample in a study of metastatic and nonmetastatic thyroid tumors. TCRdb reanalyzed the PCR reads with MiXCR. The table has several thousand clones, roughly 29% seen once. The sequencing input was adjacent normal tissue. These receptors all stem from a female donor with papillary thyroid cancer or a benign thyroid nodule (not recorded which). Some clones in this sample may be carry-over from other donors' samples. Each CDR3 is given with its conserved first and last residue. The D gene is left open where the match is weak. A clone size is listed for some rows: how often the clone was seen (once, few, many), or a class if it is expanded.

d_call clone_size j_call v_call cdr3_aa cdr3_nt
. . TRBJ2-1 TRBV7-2 CASSPYLHNEQFF TGTGCCAGCAGCCCATACCTTCACAATGAGCAGTTCTTC
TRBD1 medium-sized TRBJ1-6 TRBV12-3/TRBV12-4 CASSMGQPPLHF TGTGCCAGCAGTATGGGACAGCCACCCCTCCACTTT
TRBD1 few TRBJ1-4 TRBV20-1 CSARDRQGTDNEKLFF TGCAGTGCTAGAGATCGACAAGGGACAGATAATGAAAAACTGTTTTTT
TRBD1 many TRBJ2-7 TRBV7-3 CASSLWAGGSYEQYF TGTGCCAGCAGCCTTTGGGCAGGGGGCAGCTACGAGCAGTACTTC
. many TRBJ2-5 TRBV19 CASAPVARGWETQYF TGTGCCAGCGCACCCGTCGCCCGGGGTTGGGAGACCCAGTACTTC
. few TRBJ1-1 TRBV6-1 CASSPEGTMNTEAFF TGTGCCAGCAGTCCCGAGGGGACAATGAACACTGAAGCTTTCTTT
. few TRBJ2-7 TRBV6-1 CVSRSEHTTTYYEQYF TGTGTCAGCAGGTCAGAACATACCACCACTTACTACGAGCAGTACTTC
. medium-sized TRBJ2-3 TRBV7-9 CASIPGAQDGTDTQYF TGTGCCAGCATCCCGGGAGCCCAAGATGGCACAGATACGCAGTATTTT
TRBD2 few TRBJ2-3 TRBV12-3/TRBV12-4 CASSLGLAGGSTDTQYF TGTGCCAGCAGTCTCGGACTAGCGGGAGGTAGCACAGATACGCAGTATTTT
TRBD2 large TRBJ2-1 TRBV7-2 CASRLASGRGSYNEQFF TGTGCCAGCAGGTTGGCTAGCGGGAGGGGCTCCTACAATGAGCAGTTCTTC
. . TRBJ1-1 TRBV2 CASSEAQGLNTEAFF TGTGCCAGCAGTGAAGCGCAGGGGTTGAACACTGAAGCCTTCTTT
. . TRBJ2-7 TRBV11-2 CASSPSRVPGQYF TGTGCCAGCAGCCCATCGAGAGTCCCTGGGCAGTACTTC
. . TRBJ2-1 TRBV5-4 CASSLADPYSYNEQFF TGTGCCAGCAGCTTGGCCGACCCATACTCCTACAATGAGCAGTTCTTC
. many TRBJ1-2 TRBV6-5 CASSYSGVTGYGYTF TGTGCCAGCAGTTACTCGGGGGTAACTGGCTATGGCTACACCTTC
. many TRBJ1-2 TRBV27 CASSYGQSNYGYTF TGTGCCAGCAGTTACGGACAAAGTAACTATGGCTACACCTTC
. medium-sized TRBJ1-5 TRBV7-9 CASSFPGLNQPQHF TGTGCCAGCAGCTTTCCAGGGTTGAATCAGCCCCAGCATTTT
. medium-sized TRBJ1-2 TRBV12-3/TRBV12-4 CASSLGQNYGYTF TGTGCCAGCAGTTTAGGCCAGAACTATGGCTACACCTTC
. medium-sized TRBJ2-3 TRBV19 CASSETGARTDTQYF TGTGCCAGTAGTGAAACGGGAGCCAGAACAGATACGCAGTATTTT
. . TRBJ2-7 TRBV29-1 CSPRMEGCHEQYF TGCAGCCCCCGAATGGAGGGGTGCCACGAGCAGTACTTC
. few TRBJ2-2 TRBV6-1 CASSENFGSTGELFF TGTGCCAGCAGTGAAAATTTCGGGTCCACCGGGGAGCTGTTTTTT
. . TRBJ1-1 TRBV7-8 CASSFPQRTEAFF TGTGCCAGCAGCTTTCCCCAACGGACTGAAGCTTTCTTT
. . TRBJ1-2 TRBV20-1 CSATDAYGYTF TGCAGTGCTACGGACGCCTATGGCTACACCTTC
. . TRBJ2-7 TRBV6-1 CASSEKADYEQYF TGTGCCAGCAGTGAAAAGGCAGACTACGAGCAGTACTTC
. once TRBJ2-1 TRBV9 CASSVGWGHENEQFF TGTGCCAGCAGCGTAGGTTGGGGCCACGAGAATGAGCAGTTCTTC
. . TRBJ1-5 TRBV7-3 CASSSGAGDSQPQHF TGTGCCAGCAGCTCCGGGGCAGGGGATAGTCAGCCCCAGCATTTT
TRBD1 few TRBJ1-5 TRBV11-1 CASSLVSQGGNQPQHF TGTGCCAGCAGCTTAGTCAGTCAGGGGGGCAATCAGCCCCAGCATTTT
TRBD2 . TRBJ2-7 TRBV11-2 CASSLDYGSSGRGEQYF TGTGCCAGCAGCTTAGATTATGGGTCGAGCGGGAGGGGGGAGCAGTACTTC
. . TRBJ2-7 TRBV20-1 CSARELARKSEQYF TGCAGTGCTAGAGAGCTAGCTCGAAAAAGTGAGCAGTACTTC
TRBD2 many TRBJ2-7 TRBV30 CAWTRRGGIPSGEQYF TGTGCCTGGACCAGGCGGGGGGGAATACCTTCGGGCGAGCAGTACTTC
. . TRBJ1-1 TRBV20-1 CSARSQPNTEAFF TGCAGTGCTAGAAGTCAGCCAAACACTGAAGCTTTCTTT
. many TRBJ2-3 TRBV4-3 CASSFEEGFTDTQYF TGCGCCAGCAGTTTTGAGGAAGGATTTACAGATACGCAGTATTTT
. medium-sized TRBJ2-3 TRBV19 CASSILPGPDAHSQYF TGTGCCAGTAGTATCCTGCCGGGACCAGATGCGCATTCGCAGTATTTT
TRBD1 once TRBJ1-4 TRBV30 CAWSAGTGGTLFF TGTGCCTGGAGTGCAGGGACAGGGGGCACACTGTTTTTT
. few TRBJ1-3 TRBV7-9 CASWNNRDGNTIYF TGTGCCAGCTGGAATAACAGGGATGGAAACACCATATATTTT
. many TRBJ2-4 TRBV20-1 CSASVTKNIQYF TGCAGTGCTAGTGTGACCAAAAACATTCAGTACTTC
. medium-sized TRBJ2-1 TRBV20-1 CSARGGVSGTRGVNEQFF TGCAGTGCTAGAGGAGGGGTTTCTGGGACCCGGGGCGTCAATGAGCAGTTCTTC
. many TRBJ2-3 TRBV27 CASRTGAVDTQYF TGTGCCAGCAGAACAGGAGCGGTAGATACGCAGTATTTT
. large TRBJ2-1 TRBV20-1 CSASEGGEGNEQFF TGCAGTGCTAGTGAGGGGGGCGAGGGTAATGAGCAGTTCTTC